The rows below give T cell receptor beta chains drawn from one sample of a study of CD8+ T cells in alopecia areata. Using immunoSEQ multiplex PCR, the repertoire was profiled, and TCRdb retains in-frame clones only, with some absent. This table holds some 220,000 clones, 50% to 70% found once. Sequenced here: CD4+ T cells sorted from blood, sampled at week 4, from a patient treated with tofacitinib. The receptors were gathered from a human donor with alopecia areata. CDR3s include the opening cysteine and the closing phenylalanine or tryptophan. The D gene is left open where the match is weak. Only some rows state a clone size, as once, few, many or a class for expanded clones.

d_call j_call clone_size v_call cdr3_aa cdr3_nt
NA TRBJ1-2 NA TRBV27 CASSLIGGGDARGYTF TGTGCCAGCAGTTTGATTGGGGGCGGGGATGCGCGGGGCTACACCTTC
TRBD1 TRBJ2-7 few TRBV7-2 CASSFSDRGNEQYF TGTGCCAGCAGCTTCAGCGACAGGGGCAACGAGCAGTACTTC
NA TRBJ2-7 NA TRBV29-1 CSAGSHEQYF TGCAGCGCTGGAAGCCACGAGCAGTACTTC
NA TRBJ1-6 few TRBV30 CACSTGGSHNSPLHF TGTGCCTGTTCGACCGGGGGGAGCCATAATTCACCCCTCCACTTT
NA TRBJ1-1 few TRBV11-3 CASSLERNTEAFF TGTGCCAGCAGCTTAGAGAGGAACACTGAAGCTTTCTTT
NA TRBJ1-2 few TRBV4-3 CASSQDRYGRTNYGYTF TGCGCCAGCAGCCAAGATCGGTATGGCAGGACTAACTATGGCTACACCTTC
NA TRBJ1-2 NA TRBV29-1 CSVVGTGLWGYTF TGCAGCGTTGTTGGGACGGGGTTATGGGGCTACACCTTC
NA TRBJ2-6 NA TRBV5-4 CASSVDLSTGANVLTF TGTGCCAGCAGCGTGGACCTCTCTACTGGGGCCAACGTCCTGACTTTC
NA TRBJ2-5 NA TRBV30 CAWSSRPGETQYF TGTGCCTGGAGTAGTCGACCTGGGGAGACCCAGTACTTC
TRBD1 TRBJ1-3 NA TRBV7-2 CASSFDRAPSGNTIYF TGTGCCAGCAGCTTCGACAGGGCCCCCTCTGGAAACACCATATATTTT
TRBD1 TRBJ1-1 few TRBV27 CASSRKQGGEAFF TGTGCCAGCAGTCGAAAACAGGGGGGTGAAGCTTTCTTT
NA TRBJ1-2 NA TRBV30 CAWSVIRAGGYTF TGTGCCTGGAGTGTAATACGGGCGGGTGGCTACACCTTC
NA TRBJ2-7 many TRBV30 CAWSTNYEQYF TGTGCCTGGAGTACGAATTACGAGCAGTACTTC
NA TRBJ2-7 NA TRBV27 CASSLPGPYEQYF TGTGCCAGCAGTTTACCGGGGCCCTACGAGCAGTACTTC
NA TRBJ2-3 NA TRBV27 CASSFTSSTSTDTQYF TGTGCCAGCAGTTTCACGTCTTCGACTAGCACAGATACGCAGTATTTT
TRBD1 TRBJ2-1 NA TRBV11-2 CASSLDPQTGTQFF TGTGCCAGCAGCTTAGATCCCCAGACAGGGACGCAGTTCTTC
NA TRBJ2-4 few TRBV7-2 CASSPQGNIQYF TGTGCCAGCAGCCCCCAGGGAAACATTCAGTACTTC
NA TRBJ1-2 NA TRBV4-1 CASSLETGDNYGYTF TGCGCCAGCAGCCTAGAGACGGGGGATAACTATGGCTACACCTTC
TRBD1 TRBJ2-3 few TRBV2 CASSGTGMDTDTQYF TGTGCCAGCAGTGGGACAGGGATGGACACAGATACGCAGTATTTT
NA TRBJ1-6 few TRBV30 CAWSVVTGSSPLHF TGTGCCTGGAGTGTTGTCACAGGGAGTTCACCCCTCCACTTT
TRBD2 TRBJ2-1 NA TRBV29-1 CSVFPSGRGGYNEQFF TGCAGCGTTTTCCCCTCCGGGCGGGGGGGCTACAATGAGCAGTTCTTC
NA TRBJ2-3 few TRBV4-2 CASSQGTGTDTQYF TGTGCCAGCAGCCAAGGGACAGGCACAGATACGCAGTATTTT
NA TRBJ2-7 NA TRBV27 CASSSGLRYEQYF TGTGCCAGCAGTTCGGGACTCCGCTACGAGCAGTACTTC
NA TRBJ2-7 NA TRBV20-1 CSAQGSHEQYF TGCAGTGCCCAGGGTTCCCACGAGCAGTACTTC
TRBD1 TRBJ2-5 NA TRBV5-1 CASSHQTGEQETQYF TGCGCCAGCAGCCATCAAACAGGGGAACAAGAGACCCAGTACTTC
NA TRBJ2-2 NA TRBV5-6 CASSLDGRATGELFF TGTGCCAGCAGCTTGGATGGCAGGGCAACCGGGGAGCTGTTTTTT
NA TRBJ1-2 NA TRBV5-1 CASSLASGEGYTF TGCGCCAGCAGCTTGGCGTCAGGGGAAGGCTACACCTTC
NA TRBJ2-7 NA TRBV30 CAWSGPFDEQYF TGTGCCTGGAGCGGGCCCTTTGACGAGCAGTACTTC
NA TRBJ2-6 few TRBV6-5 CASTKAGSGANVLTF TGTGCCAGCACCAAGGCCGGGTCTGGGGCCAACGTCCTGACTTTC
NA TRBJ2-5 medium-sized TRBV7-9 CASSLTLGGGETQYF TGTGCCAGCAGCTTAACCCTTGGGGGTGGCGAGACCCAGTACTTC
TRBD2 TRBJ2-1 few TRBV7-8 CASSLAAGGPAYNEQFF TGTGCCAGCAGCTTAGCCGCGGGGGGCCCAGCCTACAATGAGCAGTTCTTC
NA TRBJ2-3 NA TRBV2 CASTAEDADTQYF TGTGCCAGCACGGCGGAGGACGCAGATACGCAGTATTTT
NA TRBJ2-3 NA TRBV6-1 CASKRLAGTDTQYF TGTGCCAGCAAACGTTTAGCGGGCACAGATACGCAGTATTTT
TRBD2 TRBJ2-3 NA TRBV5-1 CASSLLAHRTDTQYF TGCGCCAGCAGTTTACTAGCGCACCGCACAGATACGCAGTATTTT
NA TRBJ2-5 few TRBV10-3 CAIRQTEQETQYF TGTGCCATACGGCAGACAGAGCAAGAGACCCAGTACTTC
NA TRBJ2-5 NA TRBV29-1 CSYWGGGETQYF TGCAGCTACTGGGGAGGGGGAGAGACCCAGTACTTC
NA TRBJ1-3 NA TRBV15 CATSTGYGNTIYF TGTGCCACCAGTACAGGGTATGGAAACACCATATATTTT
TRBD2 TRBJ2-7 few TRBV15 CATSVTTSHYEQYF TGTGCCACCAGCGTAACGACTAGCCACTACGAGCAGTACTTC
TRBD1 TRBJ1-5 NA TRBV9 CASSATAGQGLNSNQPQHF TGTGCCAGCAGCGCAACCGCGGGACAGGGACTTAATAGCAATCAGCCCCAGCATTTT
TRBD1 TRBJ1-2 NA TRBV29-1 CSVPMLGQGSSYTF TGCAGCGTCCCCATGTTGGGACAGGGATCGAGCTACACCTTC
TRBD2 TRBJ2-2 NA TRBV4-3 CASSQRWGLANTGELFF TGCGCCAGCAGCCAACGATGGGGACTAGCGAACACCGGGGAGCTGTTTTTT
NA TRBJ2-2 NA TRBV29-1 CSVGTAYTGELFF TGCAGCGTTGGAACAGCTTACACCGGGGAGCTGTTTTTT
NA TRBJ1-1 few TRBV6-1 CASSSQGSATEAFF TGTGCCAGCAGTTCACAGGGCTCGGCCACTGAAGCTTTCTTT
TRBD1 TRBJ1-2 NA TRBV29-1 CSVAPGQGNYGYTF TGCAGCGTTGCCCCGGGACAGGGCAACTATGGCTACACCTTC
NA TRBJ2-2 NA TRBV29-1 CSVGFTANTGELFF TGCAGCGTTGGTTTTACAGCGAACACCGGGGAGCTGTTTTTT
NA TRBJ1-6 NA TRBV9 CASSASPTLRDSPLHF TGTGCCAGCAGCGCGTCCCCCACACTGAGGGATTCACCCCTCCACTTT
NA TRBJ1-1 NA TRBV4-1 CASSPPLGGNTEAFF TGCGCCAGCAGCCCACCCCTAGGGGGAAACACTGAAGCTTTCTTT
NA TRBJ1-5 NA TRBV5-1 CASSLNGDQPQHF TGCGCCAGCAGCTTGAATGGAGATCAGCCCCAGCATTTT
TRBD1 TRBJ2-1 few TRBV29-1 CSVLGQGAYNEQFF TGCAGCGTTTTAGGGCAGGGGGCCTACAATGAGCAGTTCTTC
NA TRBJ1-5 NA TRBV30 CAWSVGGAWDQPQHF TGTGCCTGGAGTGTTGGGGGCGCGTGGGATCAGCCCCAGCATTTT
NA TRBJ1-2 NA TRBV25-1 CASSPGWGYTF TGTGCCAGCTCTCCCGGGTGGGGCTACACCTTC